This TCR beta chain was sequenced for a study of T-cell reconstitution after alpha-beta-depleted transplantation in children. Germline-derived CDR1 and CDR2 are DFQATT and SNEGSKA (reference sequence). The V and J ends lost 6 bases and 8 bases respectively, with 17 bases between them. The CDR3 has 13 residues. Many counts were recorded for this clonotype. Unique molecular identifiers featured in how the TCRbeta library was prepared. Using its own MiXCR run on the PCR reads, TCRdb lists one record per CDR3 protein. The sample lists around 700,000 distinct CDR3 sequences, less than 15% seen once, with 0.79% in the top ten.

The sequencing here drew on PBMCs, taken before TCRalphabeta/CD19-depleted stem cell transplant. This chain links TRBV20-1 with TRBJ2-1; D could derive from TRBD1 or TRBD2 (5 bases each). The clonotype was recovered from a girl aged 2 to 10 with congenital amegakaryocytic thrombocytopenia, due to receive a stem cell transplant. DNA for the CDR3: TGCAGTGCCCTGAGCTGGGGGTATCATGAGCAGTTCTTC. Its protein product is CSALSWGYHEQFF.